Below, 19 T cell receptor beta chains from the same sample are listed, as sequenced in a study of cytomegalovirus exposure and HLA in healthy donors. The data were produced by immunoSEQ multiplex PCR, yet TCRdb's version contains in-frame clones alone and is incomplete. In the table there are roughly 200,000 clones, approximately 78% of which are singletons. The sequenced sample was PBMCs. All receptors come from a woman in her 30s in good health and CMV-seronegative.

Here the CDR3 reads CASSSMAADTTLYLNEKLFF. Written as DNA, the CDR3 is TGTGCCAGCAGTTCAATGGCGGCAGATACCACCTTATATCTCAACGAAAAACTGTTTTTT. V gene TRBV28 combines with J gene TRBJ1-4; the D is unclear. The V gene's germline CDR1 is MDHEN and CDR2 SYDVKM. Trimming removed 4 bases at V and 8 bases at J, with 32 bases between. The CDR3 runs 20 residues.

The rearrangement joins TRBV10-2 to TRBJ2-7; 10 bases fit TRBD2. V gave up 4 bases and J gave up 2 bases; unmatched junction bases: 11. The CDR3 has 17 amino acids. Germline loops: CDR1 WSHSY, CDR2 SAAADI. This chain's CDR3 is CASSASSGGPNAYEQYF. In DNA form, the CDR3 reads TGCGCCAGCAGTGCCAGTAGCGGGGGGCCCAATGCCTACGAGCAGTACTTC.

The chain uses TRBV23-1 and TRBJ2-3; 16 bases are shared with TRBD2. TRBV23-1 is filed as an ORF, its function uncertain. There are 19 residues in the CDR3. V trimming: 4 bases; J trimming: 5 bases; junction bases outside the gene matches: 12. The CDR3 nucleotides are TGCGCCAGCAGTCCTCGTCCCCCGGGACTAGCGGGAGGGGGAGATACGCAGTATTTT. It translates to CASSPRPPGLAGGGDTQYF.

The chain couples TRBV11-2 to TRBJ2-2, with D hard to call. The CDR3 totals 15 residues. Germline lookup yields CDR1 SGHAT and CDR2 FQNNGV. The germline V and J ends were trimmed by 3 bases and 1 base, with 9 bases remaining between them. CDR3 residues: CASSFGPGNTGELFF. DNA for the CDR3: TGTGCCAGCAGCTTTGGGCCAGGGAACACCGGGGAGCTGTTTTTT.

The chain has TRBV5-5 and TRBJ1-1; D is uncertain. The germline gives CDR1 SGHKS, CDR2 YYEKEE (reference sequence). The CDR3 sequence is 12 residues long. V shed 3 bases and J shed 5 bases, with 8 bases lying between them. CDR3 in DNA: TGTGCCAGCAGCTCGAGGGTAACTGAAGCTTTCTTT. This codes for CASSSRVTEAFF.

V usage is TRBV5-1 and J usage is TRBJ1-1, with 7 bases matching TRBD1. The CDR3 length is 13 residues. Germline CDR1 reads SGHRS; CDR2 reads YFSETQ. Trimming cost V 4 bases and J 7 bases; bases outside gene matches: 7. CDR3 residues: CASSTHTGDEAFF. CDR3 DNA: TGCGCCAGCAGCACTCACACAGGGGATGAAGCTTTCTTT.

The chain couples TRBV5-1 to TRBJ2-3, with D possibly TRBD1 on 6 matching bases. The CDR3 consists of 16 residues. Germline CDR1 reads SGHRS; CDR2 reads YFSETQ. Trimming took 0 bases from V and 1 from J, leaving 12 bases between them. CDR3: CASSLAKGQRTDTQYF. In nucleotides, the CDR3 is TGCGCCAGCAGCTTGGCCAAAGGACAGCGCACAGATACGCAGTATTTT.

This clone showed up just once. This chain links TRBV14 with TRBJ2-2; D gene ambiguous. CDR3 size: 14 residues. CDR1 SGHDN and CDR2 FVKESK come from the germline V gene. Trimming shortened V by 2 bases and J by 6 bases, and 10 bases separated the two germline ends. CDR3 in DNA: TGTGCCAGCAGCCAACTTGACTTATCCGGGGAGCTGTTTTTT. It codes for CASSQLDLSGELFF.

This chain links TRBV27 with TRBJ1-5, with D uncertain. Looked up from germline, CDR1 is MNHEY and CDR2 is SMNVEV (reference sequence). V dropped 6 bases and J dropped 1 base, with 10 bases sitting between them. The CDR3 contains 14 residues. CDR3 residues: CASSRGRSNQPQHF. The CDR3 DNA follows: TGTGCCAGCAGCCGAGGCCGGAGCAATCAGCCCCAGCATTTT.

V usage is TRBV11-3 and J usage is TRBJ1-1, with 9 bases matching TRBD1. The CDR3 sequence is 18 residues long. Germline values: CDR1 SGHNT, CDR2 YENEEA. V dropped 2 bases and J dropped 2; count of bases not matched to a gene: 12. As DNA, the CDR3 is TGTGCCAGCAGCTTATGGGGACAGGGAGCGGGAGGAAACACTGAAGCTTTCTTT. It translates to CASSLWGQGAGGNTEAFF.

The chain carries TRBV6-5 and TRBJ1-2; D is perhaps TRBD1 (5 bases). The CDR3 is made up of 13 amino acids. Trimming pared 11 bases from V and 3 bases from J, leaving 16 bases between. Germline CDR1 is MNHEY and CDR2 is SVGAGI. The CDR3 loop reads CADKSDTHYGYTF. Here the CDR3 DNA reads TGTGCCGACAAATCGGACACCCACTATGGCTACACCTTC.

The chain uses TRBV7-9 and TRBJ2-7; 9 nucleotides align to TRBD1. This CDR3 region has 14 residues. Germline lookup yields CDR1 SEHNR and CDR2 FQNEAQ (reference sequence). V was pared by 7 bases and J by 6 bases, with 10 bases of the junction left unmatched. Written as DNA, the CDR3 is TGTGCCAGCACCCCAATAGGGACAGGGCGCGAGCAGTACTTC. Protein sequence: CASTPIGTGREQYF.

Only a few counts were recorded for this clone. The rearrangement joins TRBV30 to TRBJ1-5; possibly TRBD1 for D (5 bases). CDR1 and CDR2 (germline): GTSNPN, SVGIG (reference sequence). Between the trimmed V and J ends, which lost 1 base and 15 bases, there was a span of 16 bases. This CDR3 has 12 residues. In DNA form, the CDR3 reads TGTGCCTGGAGTGCGATGCATCCGGGGGTGCATTTT. Protein sequence: CAWSAMHPGVHF.

This clone occurred once. The V gene is TRBV5-4, the J gene TRBJ2-4; 8 positions agree with TRBD2. Germline CDR1 is SGHNT and CDR2 is YYREEE (reference sequence). This CDR3 region has 16 residues. V shed 0 bases and J 8 bases; nucleotides not matched to a gene: 10. Here the CDR3 DNA reads TGTGCCAGCAGCTTGGATGCGGGGGGAGCTAGGGACATTCAGTACTTC. Translation: CASSLDAGGARDIQYF.

This clone has only one observation. The chain uses TRBV6-1 and TRBJ2-4; 7 nucleotides line up with TRBD2. The V gene's germline CDR1 is MNHNS and CDR2 SASEGT. V lost 1 base, J lost 6 bases, and 3 bases stayed unmatched. The CDR3 consists of 14 residues. CDR3 amino acids: CASSEVGGRNIQYF. In DNA form, the CDR3 reads TGTGCCAGCAGTGAAGTGGGGGGGAGAAACATTCAGTACTTC.

This chain connects TRBV5-1 to TRBJ1-3; D remains ambiguous. The length of the CDR3 is 15 residues. The ends were cut back, 0 bases at V and 0 bases at J, with 7 bases in the middle. Germline V gives CDR1 SGHRS, CDR2 YFSETQ. Here the CDR3 DNA reads TGCGCCAGCAGCTTGGAGCCTAGCTCTGGAAACACCATATATTTT. Residues: CASSLEPSSGNTIYF.

DNA of the CDR3: TGCAGCGTTAAAGCGGGGGCAGATACGCAGTATTTT. This gives the protein CSVKAGADTQYF. The chain combines TRBV29-1 with TRBJ2-3; 8 nucleotides match TRBD2. The length of the CDR3 is 12 residues. Germline assignment: CDR1 SQVTM and CDR2 ANQGSEA. V dropped 5 bases and J dropped 4; count of bases not matched to a gene: 2.

This sequence joins TRBV9 and TRBJ2-7, with 14 bases aligning to TRBD2. The CDR3 extends over 15 amino acids. Germline CDR1 and CDR2: SGDLS and YYNGEE. The V gene end was trimmed by 2 bases and the J gene end by 7 bases; junction bases not matched to a gene: 5. In nucleotides, the CDR3 is TGTGCCAGCAGCGTCGGGACTAGCGGGAGTGAGGAGCAGTACTTC. Its protein is CASSVGTSGSEEQYF.

The rearrangement links TRBV27 to TRBJ2-7, with TRBD2 identical over 12 bases. V lost 4 bases, J lost 1 base, and 5 bases stayed unmatched. Germline V CDR1 and CDR2: MNHEY, SMNVEV (reference sequence). The CDR3 length is 16 residues. The CDR3: CASSSKTSGGSYEQYF. The CDR3 bases are TGTGCCAGCAGTTCCAAGACTAGCGGGGGTTCCTACGAGCAGTACTTC.